These 16 T cell receptor beta chains originate from one sample sequenced in a study of beta chain features in type 1 diabetes. Study-wide results and limits: In every one of the four CD4+ subsets, TCRB CDR3s were moderately but significantly shorter in Type 1 diabetes patients.

The antigens these receptors bind are not known. Every bit of the isolated RNA underwent reverse transcription, so sequencing read expressed TCRB transcripts. Using immunoSEQ multiplex PCR, the repertoire was profiled, and TCRdb retains in-frame clones only, with some absent. Of 150,000 or so clones in the sample, approximately 9% were seen once. The material sequenced was central memory CD4+ T cells from blood. The receptor set was obtained from a young woman with type 1 diabetes.

At least ten counts were recorded for this clone. V is TRBV4-1 and J is TRBJ2-1; 10 bases fit TRBD1. Losses at the gene ends were 8 bases for V and 15 bases for J; bases not matched to a gene: 10. Germline V gene data show CDR1 as MGHRA and CDR2 as YSYEKL. CDR3 size: 12 residues. The CDR3 DNA is TGCGCCAGCGGGCCTTTAGACAGGGGGCCGTTCTTC. Amino acid sequence: CASGPLDRGPFF.

The chain recombines TRBV29-1 with TRBJ2-2; possibly TRBD2 for D (5 bases). CDR1 and CDR2 from the germline V gene are SQVTM and ANQGSEA. CDR3 length: 17 amino acids. Trimming stripped 4 bases from V and 0 bases from J, with 18 bases between. CDR3 in DNA: TGCAGCGTTGTGCTGGTGGAGCGGTCAACGAACACCGGGGAGCTGTTTTTT. As protein: CSVVLVERSTNTGELFF.

This clone has just a few counts. Here the CDR3 DNA reads TGTGCCAGCAGCTCTGGAGCCACAGATACGCAGTATTTT. Protein product: CASSSGATDTQYF. This chain joins TRBV7-9 and TRBJ2-3; D remains ambiguous. CDR3 length: 13 residues. The germline V gene has CDR1 SEHNR and CDR2 FQNEAQ (reference sequence). Trimming stripped 4 bases from V and 2 bases from J, with 7 bases between. Full variable domain (outside the CDR3, taken from reference TRBV7-9 and TRBJ2-3): DTGVSQNPRHKITKRGQNVTFRCDPISEHNRLYWYRQTLGQGPEFLTYFQNEAQLEKSRLLSDRFSAERPKGSFSTLEIQRTEQGDSAMYLCASSSGATDTQYFGPGTRLTVL.

The table lists this clone with a few counts. This sequence joins TRBV11-3 and TRBJ1-1; TRBD1 matches 8 bases. CDR3 length: 14 residues. V gave up 3 bases and J gave up 1 base; unmatched junction bases: 1. Germline assignment: CDR1 SGHNT and CDR2 YENEEA. CDR3 in DNA: TGTGCCAGCAGCTTCGGACAGGGGAACACTGAAGCTTTCTTT. As protein: CASSFGQGNTEAFF.

In this sample, this clone turned up a few times. The V gene is TRBV19, the J gene TRBJ1-1, with 7 bases aligning to TRBD1. This CDR3 is built from 14 residues. CDR1 and CDR2 (germline): LNHDA, SQIVND (reference sequence). V shed 3 bases, J shed 7 bases, and the junction held 8 bases outside the gene matches. CDR3 sequence reads: CASSILDRADEAFF. For the CDR3, the DNA is TGTGCCAGTAGTATCCTTGACAGGGCTGATGAAGCTTTCTTT.

This clone turned up a few times. The chain joins TRBV5-1 to TRBJ2-1, with D perhaps TRBD2 (5 bases). Germline CDR1 and CDR2: SGHRS and YFSETQ. V was pared by 1 base and J by 3 bases, with 17 bases between. The CDR3 sequence is 17 residues long. The CDR3 protein is CASSLSGRAGSYNEQFF. As DNA, the CDR3 is TGCGCCAGCAGCTTGTCTGGAAGGGCGGGCAGCTACAATGAGCAGTTCTTC.

V usage is TRBV11-3 and J usage is TRBJ2-7, with D uncertain. CDR3 length: 14 residues. Germline V gives CDR1 SGHNT, CDR2 YENEEA. Trimming took 1 base from V and 6 from J, leaving 13 bases between them. The CDR3: CASSLGASTSEQYF. Here the CDR3 DNA reads TGTGCCAGCAGCTTAGGGGCCTCTACCTCCGAGCAGTACTTC.

This clone was observed a handful of times. The chain links TRBV2 to TRBJ2-1; D remains ambiguous. The V end was cut by 5 bases, the J end by 8 bases, with 7 bases between. Per germline, CDR1 SNHLY and CDR2 FYNNEI. The CDR3 has 11 residues. The CDR3 sequence: CASSYSYEQFF. The CDR3 bases are TGTGCCAGCAGTTACTCATATGAGCAGTTCTTC.

V gene TRBV10-3 combines with J gene TRBJ2-6, with D unresolved. The CDR3 has 14 residues. V lost 4 bases and J 2 bases, leaving 6 bases between the germline ends. CDR1 is ENHRY, CDR2 SYGVKD, per germline. CDR3 nucleotides: TGTGCCATCAGTGGTGGCACTGGGGCCAACGTCCTGACTTTC. It encodes CAISGGTGANVLTF.

This clone occurred a few times. CDR3 in amino acids: CASSPIPGLAIDYEQYF. The CDR3 DNA reads as TGTGCCAGCAGCCCAATACCGGGACTAGCAATCGACTACGAGCAGTACTTC. This chain uses TRBV28 with TRBJ2-7; 9 bases fit TRBD2. This CDR3 region has 17 residues. The trim removed 6 bases at V and 3 bases at J, leaving 15 bases unmatched. The germline V gene encodes CDR1 MDHEN and CDR2 SYDVKM.

This clone was picked up a small number of times. V gene TRBV6-6 combines with J gene TRBJ2-2; 7 positions match TRBD1. The CDR3 is made up of 14 amino acids. Germline V lookup: CDR1 MNHNY, CDR2 SVGAGI (reference sequence). After removal of 11 bases from V and 5 bases from J, the junction contained 11 bases not matched to a gene. The CDR3 coding sequence is TGTGCCGGGCGAGGGACAGCCCTAACCGGGGAGCTGTTTTTT. This encodes CAGRGTALTGELFF.

This clone was observed a few times. This chain joins TRBV14 and TRBJ1-2, with D uncertain. V lost 0 bases, J lost 8 bases, and 16 bases lay in between. The CDR3 consists of 15 residues. Per the germline V gene, CDR1 is SGHDN and CDR2 is FVKESK. CDR3 sequence (DNA): TGTGCCAGCAGCCAAGATCGGGGAGCGCACTTCGGCTACACCTTC. Translating gives CASSQDRGAHFGYTF.

The chain combines TRBV30 with TRBJ2-2; maybe TRBD1 (5 bases). Deletions cut 5 bases from V and 5 bases from J, with 15 bases between. Germline V gives CDR1 GTSNPN, CDR2 SVGIG (reference sequence). This CDR3 comprises 14 residues. As DNA, the CDR3 is TGTGCCTGGGTTTCAGGGCTCTCAACCGGGGAGCTGTTTTTT. The encoded protein is CAWVSGLSTGELFF.

The table lists this clone with a few counts. This sequence joins TRBV18 and TRBJ1-1; the D is unclear. V shed 5 bases and J shed 0 bases, with 10 bases lying between them. Germline CDR1 KGHSH, CDR2 LQKENI. This CDR3 comprises 14 residues. The CDR3 bases are TGTGCCAGCTCAGTCGACATAGTGAACACTGAAGCTTTCTTT. Its translation: CASSVDIVNTEAFF.

This clone was found a few times. The chain carries TRBV27 and TRBJ2-5, with TRBD2 as a possible D gene (7 bases). The CDR3 totals 16 residues. V lost 6 bases, J lost 4 bases, and 21 bases lay in between. Germline V gives CDR1 MNHEY, CDR2 SMNVEV (reference sequence). In DNA form, the CDR3 reads TGTGCCAGCAGAGCCCATGGCGGGGGCTCAGGAGAGACCCAGTACTTC. Its translation: CASRAHGGGSGETQYF.

As DNA, the CDR3 is TGTGCCAGCAGCTTCGTTGACAGGGTTGATACCTACGAGCAGTACTTC. The encoded protein is CASSFVDRVDTYEQYF. This chain connects TRBV5-6 to TRBJ2-7; 7 bases match TRBD1. The CDR3 consists of 16 residues. V was clipped by 2 bases and J by 2 bases; unmatched bases: 10. Germline V gene sequence: CDR1 SGHDT, CDR2 YYEEEE. Full variable domain (rest looked up from reference TRBV5-6 and TRBJ2-7): DAGVTQSPTHLIKTRGQQVTLRCSPKSGHDTVSWYQQALGQGPQFIFQYYEEEERQRGNFPDRFSGHQFPNYSSELNVNALLLGDSALYLCASSFVDRVDTYEQYFGPGTRLTVT.